These 5 T cell receptor beta chains were all obtained from the same sample, sequenced in a study of cytotoxic CD8 clonotypes in ibrutinib-treated CLL. The protocol was immunoSEQ multiplex PCR, while the TCRdb copy is restricted to in-frame clones and leaves out a portion. The sample includes 150,000 or so clones, around 84% of them seen just once. This specimen was PBMCs, taken after 36 months of ibrutinib treatment. These receptors all come from a human donor with chronic lymphocytic leukemia.

This clone turned up a few times. V gene TRBV18 combines with J gene TRBJ1-1, with D perhaps matching TRBD1 (6 bases). With 3 bases removed from V and 7 bases from J, the gap between germline ends came to 12 bases. The CDR3 is made up of 13 amino acids. The germline gives CDR1 KGHSH, CDR2 LQKENI. For the CDR3, the DNA is TGTGCCAGCTCACCCCAGGGGCCAATTGAAGCTTTCTTT. It yields the protein CASSPQGPIEAFF.

V and J are TRBV7-9 and TRBJ1-3; no firm D call. Looked up from germline, CDR1 is SEHNR and CDR2 is FQNEAQ (reference sequence). The CDR3 covers 15 residues. Trimming cost V 6 bases and J 2 bases, with 14 bases left between them. The CDR3 region has the DNA TGTGCCAGCAGTTTGAGGCCTTCCCCTGGAAACACCATATATTTT. Translated, it gives CASSLRPSPGNTIYF.

This clone was seen once. V usage is TRBV6-1 and J usage is TRBJ2-7, with D possibly matching TRBD1 (5 bases). This CDR3 has 15 amino acids. The germline CDR1 and CDR2 sequences are MNHNS and SASEGT. Trimming cost V 2 bases and J 5 bases, with 16 bases left between them. CDR3 residues: CASSEFRVFYHEQYF. The DNA of the CDR3 is TGTGCCAGCAGTGAATTCAGGGTGTTCTACCACGAGCAGTACTTC.

J is TRBJ2-7 and V is TRBV2; a weak D match, TRBD2 (5 bases). Trimming left V 6 bases short and J 3 bases short, with 9 bases between. Per germline, CDR1 SNHLY and CDR2 FYNNEI. CDR3 length: 12 amino acids. CDR3 sequence (DNA): TGTGCCAGCAGGGCTGACTACTACGAGCAGTACTTC. It specifies CASRADYYEQYF.

Regarding this clone: Other DNA sequences of this sample code for an identical CDR3. This chain joins TRBV5-1 and TRBJ2-1; D gene uncertain. From germline, CDR1 is SGHRS and CDR2 YFSETQ. V lost 0 bases and J 1 base, leaving 2 bases between the germline ends. The CDR3 runs 13 residues. Here the CDR3 DNA reads TGCGCCAGCAGCTTGGGGTCCTACAATGAGCAGTTCTTC. Its protein product is CASSLGSYNEQFF.